The entry below gives a single T cell receptor beta chain sequence along with its context. Its antigen remains unknown. This sample stems from a study of shared clonotypes between healthy human individuals. Findings of the study overall: Owing to a small donor count, the genetic and exposure-history diversity represented was limited.

This CDR3 is 14 amino acids long. The V end lost 11 bases, the J end lost 7 bases, and 21 bases lay between the germline ends. Germline-derived CDR1 and CDR2 are LNHDA and SQIVND (reference sequence). Several immunoSEQ 96-well plates shared each subset's DNA, each plate a replicate. Repertoires were generated with immunoSEQ multiplex PCR, while TCRdb's copy carries only in-frame clones and drops some. The repertoire consists of millions of clones, with just over 90% occurring once and the leading ten covering 0.13% to 0.15%. This TCR came from a man younger than 35 in good health. Sequencing was done on a sample of naive CD4+ T cells sorted from blood. Subset of the sample: CD45RA+ positively selected. This sequence joins TRBV19 and TRBJ2-1, with a possible D match to TRBD1 (7 bases). The CDR3: CASNPGQAGNEQFF. CDR3 sequence (DNA): TGTGCCTCTAACCCCGGACAGGCGGGAAATGAGCAGTTCTTC.